A selection of T cell receptor beta chains follows, all from one sample in a study of blood T cell repertoires in COVID-19. Here immunoSEQ multiplex PCR was the method, and the copy in TCRdb shows in-frame clones only, minus some. Counted here are roughly 160,000 clones, more than 70% occurring once; the ten biggest clones make up about 10%. Sample: peripheral blood. The receptors were sampled from a woman older than 75 with active or convalescent COVID-19. Both conserved end residues are part of each CDR3. Clone sizes are given selectively: once, few, many, or a class where the clone is expanded.

>TRBV10-2|few
CASEEGGGTDTQYF
>TRBV11-2|NA
CASSYSGRAETQYF
>TRBV19|NA
CASRLAGVSAEAFF
>TRBV5-5|once
CASTSGGGTDTQYF
>TRBV5-1|NA
CASSTQGHPNTEAFF
>TRBV5-4|NA
CASSPTTGAGNTIYF
>TRBV5-4|NA
CASSPTGGQGASSGNTIYF
>TRBV5-1|NA
CASSPGLGVSNEQFF
>TRBV28|NA
CASSSNPHSDGYTF
>TRBV28|NA
CASSPWTGDEQYF
>TRBV2|NA
CASTSSAGSYEQYF
>TRBV4-1|NA
CASSHPAGGTYEQYF
>TRBV9|NA
CASSVESLGGGYTF
>TRBV3-1/TRBV3-2|NA
CASTPARGSYGYTF
>TRBV3-1/TRBV3-2|NA
CASSQDLGNRGDQPQHF
>TRBV7-9|NA
CASSFQQGYPEAFF
>TRBV30|NA
CAWGAGYEQYF
>TRBV28|few
CASTGTPSYNEQFF
>TRBV6-1|NA
CASSESENYGYTF
>TRBV19|NA
CASRDRGYNEQFF
>TRBV5-1|NA
CASSLVRGNYGYTF
>TRBV5-1|NA
CASSLQDGTEAFF
>TRBV18|NA
CASSLGGNVEQYF
>TRBV7-9|NA
CASSSYTEAFF
>TRBV10-3|NA
CAISAPDRGDEKLFF
>TRBV28|NA
CASSLGVRGTLHF
>TRBV28|few
CASNRQTNYGYTF
>TRBV7-9|few
CASRPGHGYEQYF
>TRBV9|NA
CASSVRDRGDGELFF
>TRBV5-1|NA
CASSSIPGLAYNEQFF
>TRBV5-1|NA
CASTPLKAGGLSTDTQYF
>TRBV28|NA
CASRGTGGRTEAFF
>TRBV5-1|NA
CASRFGSSNEQYF
>TRBV2|NA
CASRGQGNTEAFF
>TRBV5-4|NA
CASSFWGRGTEAFF
>TRBV5-1|NA
CASSFGFDRGAGGYTF
>TRBV2|many
CASSEETGFYNEQFF
>TRBV27|NA
CASSLIQRDISYEQYF
>TRBV19|NA
CASSMNEGSYNSPLHF
>TRBV19|once
CASSVTGTGELFF
>TRBV5-1|NA
CASSPTGDSYEQYF
>TRBV7-9|few
CASSYAGTLKYGYTF
>TRBV2|NA
CASSYSEEQFF
>TRBV10-1|few
CASSEAAGKAETQYF
>TRBV5-4|NA
CASRSGQGAANTGELFF
>TRBV19|NA
CASSSAGGATEAFF
>TRBV5-8|NA
CASPRDRSFVTANEKLFF
>TRBV19|NA
CASSPLRPGVAEAFF
>TRBV28|NA
CASTRDSSYEQYF
>TRBV28|NA
CASSLAGWTIDQPQHF
>TRBV27|NA
CASSREVTGTDGYTF
>TRBV18|NA
CASSPGRVRSGGTEAFF
>TRBV11-2|NA
CASSLSFQGQETQYF
>TRBV3-1/TRBV3-2|NA
CASSQDGMVNEQFF